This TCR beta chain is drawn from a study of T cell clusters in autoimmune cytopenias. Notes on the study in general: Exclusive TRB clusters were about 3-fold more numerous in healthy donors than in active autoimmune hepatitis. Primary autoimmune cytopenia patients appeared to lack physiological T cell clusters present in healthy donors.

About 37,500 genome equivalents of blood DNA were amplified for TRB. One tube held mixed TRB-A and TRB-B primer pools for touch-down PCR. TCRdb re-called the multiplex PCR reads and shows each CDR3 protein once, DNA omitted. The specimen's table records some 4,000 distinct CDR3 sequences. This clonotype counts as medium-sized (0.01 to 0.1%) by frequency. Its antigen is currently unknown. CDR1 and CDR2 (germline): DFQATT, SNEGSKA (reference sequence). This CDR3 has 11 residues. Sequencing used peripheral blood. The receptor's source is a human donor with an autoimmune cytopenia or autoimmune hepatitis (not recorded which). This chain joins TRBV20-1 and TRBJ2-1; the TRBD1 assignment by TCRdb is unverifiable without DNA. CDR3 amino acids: CSADRSNEQFF.